The 27 T cell receptor beta chains presented below share a single source sample, sequenced in a study of OX40 agonist ivuxolimab in advanced cancers. Sequenced by immunoSEQ multiplex PCR; TCRdb stores in-frame clones only, minus some. The sample has about 82,000 clones, around 83% seen once. Sequenced here: CD4+ or CD8+ T cells sorted from blood, sampled in a trial of the OX40 agonist ivuxolimab. Every receptor here comes from an adult with an advanced solid tumor such as melanoma, head and neck, liver or kidney cancer.

The rearrangement joins TRBV11-3 to TRBJ2-3; the D gene is possibly TRBD2 (5 bases). Trimming pared 2 bases from V and 0 bases from J, leaving 12 bases between. Germline V lookup: CDR1 SGHNT, CDR2 YENEEA. CDR3 length equals 16 residues. The CDR3 DNA reads as TGTGCCAGCAGCTTAAGCTCTAGCACCAGCACAGATACGCAGTATTTT. Translated: CASSLSSSTSTDTQYF.

This clone was seen only once. The V gene is TRBV5-4, the J gene TRBJ2-1; 12 nucleotides align to TRBD2. Germline V gene data show CDR1 as SGHNT and CDR2 as YYREEE (reference sequence). Trimming took 3 bases from V and 1 from J; bases not matched to a gene: 5. The CDR3 spans 17 residues. CDR3 sequence reads: CASSSRLAGESYNEQFF. In DNA form, the CDR3 reads TGTGCCAGCAGCTCGCGACTAGCGGGGGAGTCCTACAATGAGCAGTTCTTC.

The chain employs TRBV7-9 and TRBJ1-5; the match to TRBD1 covers 8 bases. CDR1 and CDR2 from the germline V gene are SEHNR and FQNEAQ (reference sequence). V was clipped by 5 bases and J by 6 bases; unmatched bases: 12. This CDR3 spans 16 amino acids. The CDR3 loop reads CASSHSGQGAGQPQHF. CDR3 sequence (DNA): TGTGCCAGCAGCCATTCAGGGCAGGGGGCAGGTCAGCCCCAGCATTTT.

The rearrangement joins TRBV30 to TRBJ2-5; D is undetermined. This CDR3 contains 13 residues. Germline V gene data show CDR1 as GTSNPN and CDR2 as SVGIG (reference sequence). Trimming took 6 bases from V and 5 from J, leaving 16 bases between them. The CDR3 sequence: CACRLGPLETQYF. The CDR3 DNA sequence: TGTGCCTGTCGGCTAGGCCCGTTGGAGACCCAGTACTTC.

The chain combines TRBV19 with TRBJ1-2; 9 bases fit TRBD1. CDR1 is LNHDA and CDR2 is SQIVND in the germline V gene (reference sequence). J lost 1 base, V lost 10 bases, and 7 bases had no gene match. CDR3 length: 14 amino acids. CDR3 nucleotide sequence: TGTGCCACTACCCGACAGGGGGATAACTATGGCTACACCTTC. Its translation is CATTRQGDNYGYTF.

This clone showed up just a few times. This chain uses TRBV4-2 with TRBJ1-5, with D maybe TRBD1 (5 bases). The CDR3 length is 17 residues. Germline CDR1 LGHNA, CDR2 YNFKEQ. V was shortened by 0 bases and J by 3 bases, with 15 bases between the two germline ends. The CDR3 reads CASSQEGRDRFNQPQHF. The CDR3 DNA sequence: TGTGCCAGCAGCCAAGAAGGTAGGGACCGTTTCAATCAGCCCCAGCATTTT.

The chain combines TRBV4-2 with TRBJ1-1; 12 bases match TRBD1. With V trimmed by 1 base and J by 3 bases, 6 bases remained unmatched. The CDR3 has 17 amino acids. Germline CDR1 LGHNA, CDR2 YNFKEQ. The CDR3 protein is CASSQGQGTGGDTEAFF. CDR3 coding DNA: TGTGCCAGCAGCCAAGGGCAGGGGACAGGGGGCGACACTGAAGCTTTCTTT.

The chain has TRBV6-6 and TRBJ1-5; D is undetermined. CDR1 is MNHNY, CDR2 SVGAGI, per germline (reference sequence). V dropped 7 bases and J dropped 2 bases, with 15 bases sitting between them. The CDR3 contains 15 residues. Here the CDR3 reads CASTSPDGRNQPQHF. The CDR3 DNA reads TGTGCCAGCACCTCCCCCGACGGCCGCAATCAGCCCCAGCATTTT.

This chain connects TRBV6-1 to TRBJ2-5, with D unresolved. Trimming took off 8 bases at V and 7 bases at J, with 20 bases between the two ends. In germline, CDR1 is MNHNS, CDR2 SASEGT. There are 14 residues in the CDR3. The CDR3 bases are TGTGCCAGCGCTCAAGGTATCGGAGTGGGGACCCAGTACTTC. Protein product: CASAQGIGVGTQYF.

With regard to this clone: This sample includes further DNA sequences coding for the same CDR3. V is TRBV18 and J is TRBJ1-3; weak D call: TRBD1 (6 bases). This CDR3 contains 17 residues. Germline V gene lookup returns CDR1 KGHSH and CDR2 LQKENI. Trimming stripped 0 bases from V and 1 base from J, with 13 bases between. For the CDR3, the DNA is TGTGCCAGCTCACCACCGGGTACAGGGAATTCTGGAAACACCATATATTTT. This codes for CASSPPGTGNSGNTIYF.

The rearrangement uses TRBV2 and TRBJ2-7; TRBD1 matches at 12 bases. V lost 8 bases to trimming and J lost 6 bases; unmatched junction nucleotides: 5. Per germline, CDR1 SNHLY and CDR2 FYNNEI. The length of the CDR3 is 13 residues. The CDR3: CASEGQGAIEQYF. The CDR3 bases are TGTGCCAGCGAGGGACAGGGGGCAATCGAGCAGTACTTC.

The sample holds a few counts of this clone. This chain links TRBV11-2 with TRBJ1-6; D remains ambiguous. With 1 base removed from V and 5 bases from J, the gap between germline ends came to 6 bases. The CDR3 runs to 14 residues. Germline CDR1 is SGHAT and CDR2 is FQNNGV. CDR3 residues: CASSLGLNNSPLHF. Written as DNA, the CDR3 is TGTGCCAGCAGCTTAGGACTTAATAATTCACCCCTCCACTTT.

This clone was recorded once. The genes are TRBV6-4 and TRBJ1-2; perhaps TRBD1 as D (6 bases). The CDR3 loop spans 12 amino acids. Germline-derived CDR1 and CDR2 are MRHNA and SNTAGT. V was cut by 3 bases and J by 8 bases, with 10 bases left in between. The CDR3 spells CASSEGAGGYTF. CDR3 nucleotides: TGTGCCAGCAGTGAGGGGGCTGGAGGCTACACCTTC.

The chain recombines TRBV7-2 with TRBJ1-2, with 7 bases aligning to TRBD1. Germline CDR1 is SGHTA and CDR2 is FQGNSA. V was clipped by 4 bases and J by 2 bases; unmatched bases: 10. The CDR3 is 16 amino acids. CDR3 sequence: CASSSNVQTGNYGYTF. The CDR3 nucleotides read TGTGCCAGCAGCTCGAATGTACAGACAGGGAACTATGGCTACACCTTC.

V and J are TRBV19 and TRBJ1-2; TRBD1 might be the D (6 bases). CDR1 LNHDA and CDR2 SQIVND come from the germline V gene (reference sequence). The V end was cut by 5 bases, the J end by 5 bases, with 9 bases between. This CDR3 spans 12 amino acids. DNA of the CDR3: TGTGCCAGTAGTGCGCAGGGGTATGGCTACACCTTC. Translation: CASSAQGYGYTF.

CDR3 residues: CASSFRDSYYNEQFF. CDR3 in DNA: TGTGCCAGCAGTTTCCGGGACTCCTACTACAATGAGCAGTTCTTC. This chain links TRBV27 with TRBJ2-1, with a tentative D call TRBD2 (6 bases). CDR1 is MNHEY and CDR2 is SMNVEV in the germline V gene (reference sequence). V was clipped by 3 bases and J by 3 bases, with 12 bases between them. The CDR3 runs to 15 residues.

The genes are TRBV14 and TRBJ2-2, with D possibly TRBD1 on 5 matching bases. The germline V gene has CDR1 SGHDN and CDR2 FVKESK. The CDR3 spans 15 residues. V lost 4 bases and J lost 4, with 13 bases in between. CDR3 region: CASSRTQGVTGELFF. CDR3 bases: TGTGCCAGCAGCCGGACCCAGGGTGTCACCGGGGAGCTGTTTTTT.

This chain uses TRBV11-1 with TRBJ2-5; no firm D call. This CDR3 spans 11 amino acids. Trimming pared 3 bases from V and 4 bases from J, leaving 3 bases between. Germline lookup yields CDR1 SGHAT and CDR2 FQDESV (reference sequence). In DNA, the CDR3 is TGTGCCAGCAGCTTGTCAGAGACCCAGTACTTC. It is translated as CASSLSETQYF.

This chain uses TRBV6-1 with TRBJ1-1, with 9 bases fitting TRBD1. Unmatched junction bases numbered 2, after V lost 8 bases and J lost 7 bases. Germline V gene lookup returns CDR1 MNHNS and CDR2 SASEGT. The CDR3 is 11 residues long. The CDR3, as DNA: TGTGCCAGCGGGACAGGGTTTGAAGCTTTCTTT. Encoded protein: CASGTGFEAFF.

V usage is TRBV30 and J usage is TRBJ2-5; 8 positions agree with TRBD2. Per the germline V gene, CDR1 is GTSNPN and CDR2 is SVGIG (reference sequence). The CDR3 is 14 amino acids. J lost 2 bases, V lost 5 bases, and 7 bases had no gene match. The chain's CDR3 is CAWSYGGGQETQYF. Written as DNA, the CDR3 is TGTGCCTGGTCGTACGGGGGGGGACAAGAGACCCAGTACTTC.

The chain combines TRBV11-2 with TRBJ2-5; 9 nucleotides align to TRBD2. Trimming removed 0 bases from V and 1 base from J; junction bases left unmatched: 12. The CDR3 has 19 amino acids. From germline, CDR1 is SGHAT and CDR2 FQNNGV. CDR3 in DNA: TGTGCCAGCAGCTTAGATGGAGGAGTAGCGGGAGTTATCCAAGAGACCCAGTACTTC. Protein: CASSLDGGVAGVIQETQYF.

The V gene is TRBV2, the J gene TRBJ2-2; TRBD1 matches at 8 bases. With V trimmed by 2 bases and J by 5 bases, 1 base remained unmatched. The CDR3 covers 14 residues. Germline V CDR1 and CDR2: SNHLY, FYNNEI. The CDR3 sequence: CASSEQGATGELFF. The CDR3 DNA is TGTGCCAGCAGTGAACAGGGGGCGACCGGGGAGCTGTTTTTT. Drawing the rest from reference TRBV2 and TRBJ2-2, the complete variable domain is EPEVTQTPSHQVTQMGQEVILRCVPISNHLYFYWYRQILGQKVEFLVSFYNNEISEKSEIFDDQFSVERPDGSNFTLKIRSTKLEDSAMYFCASSEQGATGELFFGEGSRLTVL.

J is TRBJ1-2 and V is TRBV5-5, with D hard to call. Trimming took off 0 bases at V and 3 bases at J, with 3 bases between the two ends. The germline V gene encodes CDR1 SGHKS and CDR2 YYEKEE (reference sequence). The CDR3 sequence is 12 residues long. CDR3 in amino acids: CASSLADYGYTF. The CDR3 DNA is TGTGCCAGCAGCTTGGCAGACTATGGCTACACCTTC. The full variable domain, its missing parts supplied by reference TRBV5-5 and TRBJ1-2, is DAGVTQSPTHLIKTRGQQVTLRCSPISGHKSVSWYQQVLGQGPQFIFQYYEKEERGRGNFPDRFSARQFPNYSSELNVNALLLGDSALYLCASSLADYGYTFGSGTRLTVV.

The chain has TRBV6-5 and TRBJ2-3; 7 bases align to TRBD1. The V segment lost 4 bases and the J segment 0 bases; nucleotides outside the gene matches: 7. Per the germline V gene, CDR1 is MNHEY and CDR2 is SVGAGI. This CDR3 contains 16 residues. For the CDR3, the DNA is TGTGCCAGCAGTTCCAAGACAGGGTTAAGCACAGATACGCAGTATTTT. Translated, it gives CASSSKTGLSTDTQYF.

V is TRBV18 and J is TRBJ2-1; no clear D. The germline CDR1 and CDR2 sequences are KGHSH and LQKENI. With 0 bases removed from V and 0 bases from J, the gap between germline ends came to 9 bases. There are 16 residues in the CDR3. The CDR3 protein is CASSPPAKSSYNEQFF. Here the CDR3 DNA reads TGTGCCAGCTCACCACCGGCGAAAAGCTCCTACAATGAGCAGTTCTTC.

The rearrangement joins TRBV13 to TRBJ2-5; 9 bases match TRBD1. J lost 4 bases, V lost 3 bases, and 9 bases had no gene match. The V gene's germline CDR1 is PRHDT and CDR2 FYEKMQ (reference sequence). CDR3 length equals 16 residues. The CDR3 loop reads CASSLRTGVMVETQYF. For the CDR3, the DNA is TGTGCCAGCAGCTTGAGGACAGGGGTGATGGTAGAGACCCAGTACTTC.

The chain uses TRBV10-3 and TRBJ2-2; tentatively, D is TRBD2 (5 bases). Germline CDR1 and CDR2: ENHRY and SYGVKD. The CDR3 has 14 amino acids. Trimming shortened V by 6 bases and J by 0 bases, and 8 bases separated the two germline ends. For the CDR3, the DNA is TGTGCCATCAGGAGGACTTCGAACACCGGGGAGCTGTTTTTT. Translated, it gives CAIRRTSNTGELFF.